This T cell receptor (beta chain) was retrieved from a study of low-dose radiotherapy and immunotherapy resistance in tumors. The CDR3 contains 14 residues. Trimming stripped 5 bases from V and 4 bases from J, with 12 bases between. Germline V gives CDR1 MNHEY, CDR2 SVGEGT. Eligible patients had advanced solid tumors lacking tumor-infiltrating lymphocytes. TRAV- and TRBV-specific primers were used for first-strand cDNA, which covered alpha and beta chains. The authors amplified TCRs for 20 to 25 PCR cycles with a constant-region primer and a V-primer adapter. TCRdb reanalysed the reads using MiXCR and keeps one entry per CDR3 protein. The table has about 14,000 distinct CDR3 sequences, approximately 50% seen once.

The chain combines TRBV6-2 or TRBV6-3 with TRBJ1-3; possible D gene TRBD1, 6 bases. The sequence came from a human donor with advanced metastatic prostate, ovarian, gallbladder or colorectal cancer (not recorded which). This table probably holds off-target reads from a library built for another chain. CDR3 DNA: TGTGCCAGCAGTGAACAGGGCAGCGGAAACACCATATATTTT. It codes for CASSEQGSGNTIYF.